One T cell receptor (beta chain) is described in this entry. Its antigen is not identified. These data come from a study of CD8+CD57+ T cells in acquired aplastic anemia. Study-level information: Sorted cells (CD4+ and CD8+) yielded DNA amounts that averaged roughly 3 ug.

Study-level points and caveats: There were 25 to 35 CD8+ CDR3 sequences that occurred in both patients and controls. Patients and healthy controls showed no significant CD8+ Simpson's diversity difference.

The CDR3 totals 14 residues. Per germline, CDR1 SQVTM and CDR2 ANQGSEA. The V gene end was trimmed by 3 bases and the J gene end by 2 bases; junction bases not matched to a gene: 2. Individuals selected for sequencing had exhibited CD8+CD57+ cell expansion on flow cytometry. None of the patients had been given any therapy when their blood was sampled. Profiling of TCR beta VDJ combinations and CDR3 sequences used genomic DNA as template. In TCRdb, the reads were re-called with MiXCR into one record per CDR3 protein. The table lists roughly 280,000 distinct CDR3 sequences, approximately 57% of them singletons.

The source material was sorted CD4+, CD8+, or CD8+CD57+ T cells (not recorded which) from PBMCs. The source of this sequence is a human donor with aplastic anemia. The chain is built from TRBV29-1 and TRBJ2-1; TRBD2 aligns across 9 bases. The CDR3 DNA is TGCAGCGTTGAGAGACTAGCGGCCTACAATGAGCAGTTCTTC. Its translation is CSVERLAAYNEQFF.